The 14 T cell receptor beta chains below were found in one sample sequenced in a study of blood T cells in healthy people across ages. Alongside a J-beta primer mix, a sample-barcoded 5' primer served in a second PCR lasting about 6 to 12 cycles. Each CDR3 protein gets one entry after TCRdb re-called the 5' RACE reads with MiXCR. The repertoire holds about 750,000 distinct CDR3 sequences, with roughly 50% as singletons. The sequencing sample was made of blood. The receptors derive from a man older than 75 in good health.

This clonotype was observed a handful of times. The V call is TRBV4-2, the J call TRBJ2-5; D may be TRBD1 or TRBD2 (5 bases each). The J call could be wrong; TRBJ2-7 is a better fit for the DNA end. The germline gives CDR1 LGHNA, CDR2 YNFKEQ. CDR3 length: 15 residues. The CDR3 is CASSQRTGTTNEQYF. The DNA for the CDR3 is TGTGCCAGCAGCCAAAGAACCGGGACCACTAACGAGCAGTACTTC.

In DNA, the CDR3 is TGTGCCATCAGCAGGGCCGGGACGGACTACGAGCAGTACTTC. It codes for CAISRAGTDYEQYF. The rearrangement joins TRBV10-3 to TRBJ2-7, with D tentatively TRBD1 or TRBD2 (5 bases each). Germline V gene lookup returns CDR1 ENHRY and CDR2 SYGVKD. Deletions cut 6 bases from V and 3 bases from J, with 15 bases between. The CDR3 consists of 14 residues.

The DNA of the CDR3 is TGTGCCATCAGTGAGATAAGCTCCTACGAGCAGTACTTC. Its translation: CAISEISSYEQYF. The chain combines TRBV10-3 with TRBJ2-7, with unresolved D. Germline V CDR1 and CDR2: ENHRY, SYGVKD. Trimming left V 2 bases short and J 0 bases short, with 5 bases between. This CDR3 is 13 amino acids long.

This chain links TRBV6-6 with TRBJ2-1, with D uncertain. CDR1 is MNHNY and CDR2 is SVGAGI in the germline V gene (reference sequence). This CDR3 is built from 12 residues. The V and J ends lost 8 bases and 7 bases respectively, with 12 bases between them. In nucleotides, the CDR3 is TGTGCCAGCGGAGTGAAGAGGAATGAGCAGTTCTTC. Its protein product is CASGVKRNEQFF.

The chain is built from TRBV7-6 and TRBJ2-3; possibly TRBD1 or TRBD2 for D (5 bases each). Germline V CDR1 and CDR2: SGHVS, FNYEAQ. The length of the CDR3 is 13 residues. V lost 4 bases and J lost 14, with 19 bases in between. As DNA, the CDR3 is TGTGCCAGCAGCTCTACGGGGCCGAGATACGCGTATTTT. This sequence encodes CASSSTGPRYAYF.

The chain has TRBV5-8 and TRBJ2-5, with 9 nucleotides matching TRBD2. The CDR3 is 16 residues long. The V segment lost 3 bases and the J segment 2 bases; nucleotides outside the gene matches: 8. Germline V gene data show CDR1 as SGHTS and CDR2 as YDEGEE. CDR3 region: CASSYGGSGSQETQYF. The CDR3, as DNA: TGTGCCAGCAGCTATGGCGGTAGCGGGAGTCAAGAGACCCAGTACTTC.

This clonotype was seen a handful of times. The chain employs TRBV20-1 and TRBJ1-5; D perhaps matches TRBD1 (5 bases). V was shortened by 1 base and J by 3 bases, with 7 bases between the two germline ends. Looked up from germline, CDR1 is DFQATT and CDR2 is SNEGSKA (reference sequence). The CDR3 is 13 residues long. The CDR3 nucleotides read TGCAGTGCTAGAGGGGACCCCAATCAGCCCCAGCATTTT. Translation: CSARGDPNQPQHF.

The chain combines TRBV7-2 with TRBJ2-1; 8 bases agree with TRBD2. V dropped 0 bases and J dropped 12; count of bases not matched to a gene: 13. The CDR3 spans 16 residues. Germline CDR1 reads SGHTA; CDR2 reads FQGNSA. This chain's CDR3 is CASSLAVTSGLGMQFF. In DNA, the CDR3 is TGTGCCAGCAGCTTAGCAGTTACTAGCGGACTAGGCATGCAGTTCTTC.

This chain connects TRBV10-3 to TRBJ2-7; 8 bases line up with TRBD1. Germline CDR1 is ENHRY and CDR2 is SYGVKD. The V segment lost 4 bases and the J segment 6 bases; nucleotides outside the gene matches: 5. The CDR3 runs 13 residues. The chain's CDR3 is CAISGVQGAEQYF. The CDR3 DNA is TGTGCCATCAGTGGGGTCCAGGGGGCCGAGCAGTACTTC.

The chain couples TRBV3-1 to TRBJ2-1; the match to TRBD2 covers 9 bases. The CDR3 sequence is 14 residues long. Losses at the gene ends were 3 bases for V and 7 bases for J; bases not matched to a gene: 4. The germline gives CDR1 LGHDT, CDR2 YNNKEL (reference sequence). The CDR3 region has the DNA TGTGCCAGCAGCCAGGGCGGGAGGGCGAATGAGCAGTTCTTC. Encoded protein: CASSQGGRANEQFF.

This clonotype was seen more than once but under ten times. The chain carries TRBV6-2 or TRBV6-3 and TRBJ1-2; D call uncertain. The V end lost 5 bases, the J end lost 8 bases, and 9 bases lay between the germline ends. CDR3 length: 11 residues. Germline V gene sequence: CDR1 MNHEY, CDR2 SVGEGT. The CDR3 sequence is CASSHGGGYTF. The CDR3 DNA reads as TGTGCCAGCAGTCACGGAGGGGGCTACACCTTC.

This clonotype was found a few times. The gene calls are TRBV6-5 and TRBJ1-1; TRBD1 aligns across 11 bases. V was pared by 6 bases and J by 0 bases, with 6 bases of the junction left unmatched. Germline CDR1 reads MNHEY; CDR2 reads SVGAGI. The CDR3 is 16 residues long. In nucleotides, the CDR3 is TGTGCCAGCAGACCCGGACAGGGGGCGCTGAACACTGAAGCTTTCTTT. It yields the protein CASRPGQGALNTEAFF.

This clonotype was found a few times. The chain joins TRBV18 to TRBJ2-7, with D tentatively TRBD2 (5 bases). Germline V gene sequence: CDR1 KGHSH, CDR2 LQKENI. The ends were cut back, 2 bases at V and 6 bases at J, with 8 bases in the middle. This CDR3 has 12 residues. The CDR3 coding sequence is TGTGCCAGCTCACCATCGGGGATCGAGCAGTACTTC. Residues: CASSPSGIEQYF.

The chain has TRBV18 and TRBJ2-4; 12 bases fit TRBD1. The ends lost 6 bases at V and 7 bases at J; junction bases unmatched: 7. There are 15 residues in the CDR3. In germline, CDR1 is KGHSH, CDR2 LQKENI. CDR3: CASSTGQGAENIQYF. CDR3 sequence (DNA): TGTGCCAGCTCCACGGGACAGGGGGCAGAGAACATTCAGTACTTC. Full variable domain (missing parts from reference TRBV18 and TRBJ2-4): NAGVMQNPRHLVRRRGQEARLRCSPMKGHSHVYWYRQLPEEGLKFMVYLQKENIIDESGMPKERFSAEFPKEGPSILRIQQVVRGDSAAYFCASSTGQGAENIQYFGAGTRLSVL.